This T cell receptor (beta chain) is drawn from a study of blood T cell repertoires in COVID-19. Across the whole study: Samples of COVID-19 (acute and convalescent) were obtained from the United States, Italy and Spain. The cDNA or gDNA used as material had been derived from T cells, B-cell-depleted T cells, or PBMCs.

Followed longitudinally, the Seattle patients had been enrolled during active infection. As originally analysed: How many nucleated cells were present was estimated from reference gene primer amplification. Sequencing was performed with immunoSEQ multiplex PCR; in TCRdb, only in-frame clones are kept and a portion is missing. The DNA was the basis for D and trimming; V, J and clone size are from that table. The table shows 300,000 to 350,000 clones, with approximately 91% occurring only once. V was clipped by 5 bases and J by 4 bases, with 17 bases between them. CDR1 is MNHEY and CDR2 is SMNVEV in the germline V gene (reference sequence). There are 15 residues in the CDR3.

Sequencing was carried out using peripheral blood. The source is a woman between 65 and 79 years old with COVID-19, enrolled during active disease. This chain links TRBV27 with TRBJ1-2, with a tentative D call TRBD1 (5 bases). DNA for the CDR3: TGTGCCAGCAGTCCCGACCCCAGGACACCCTATGGCTACACCTTC. Protein product: CASSPDPRTPYGYTF.